The 32 T cell receptor beta chains given below trace back to one sample, sequenced in a study of T cell changes during pregnancy in multiple sclerosis. This table comes from immunoSEQ multiplex PCR, and its TCRdb copy is limited to in-frame clones, with some not included. The sample comprises roughly 89,000 clones, 85% to 95% of which are singletons, and 3.5% to 4.5% rests with the top ten. This sample comprised peripheral blood, obtained in the first trimester of pregnancy. The receptors shown here come from a female donor with multiple sclerosis, enrolled in a pregnancy study.

The rearrangement joins TRBV19 to TRBJ2-2, with 8 nucleotides matching TRBD2. V shed 5 bases, J shed 7 bases, and the junction held 3 bases outside the gene matches. The CDR3 contains 13 residues. CDR1 and CDR2 (germline): LNHDA, SQIVND (reference sequence). The CDR3 nucleotides read TGTGCCAGTAGTCAGGCGGGAGGCGGGGAGCTGTTTTTT. Its translation: CASSQAGGGELFF.

CDR3 DNA sequence: TGTGCCAGCAGCCTAACTATTACCGGCCACGAGGGCGGCTACACCTTC. It translates to CASSLTITGHEGGYTF. J is TRBJ1-2 and V is TRBV7-8, with no clear D. V lost 5 bases, J lost 8 bases, and 24 bases lay in between. Per germline, CDR1 SGHVS and CDR2 FQNEAQ. The CDR3 length is 16 residues.

The V gene is TRBV19, the J gene TRBJ2-7; TRBD1 matches at 7 bases. Germline V gene data show CDR1 as LNHDA and CDR2 as SQIVND (reference sequence). The CDR3 consists of 14 residues. V was pared by 5 bases and J by 5 bases, with 9 bases of the junction left unmatched. In nucleotides, the CDR3 is TGTGCCAGTAGTTTGACAGGGTTGGGCGACGAGCAGTACTTC. The encoded protein is CASSLTGLGDEQYF.

The chain employs TRBV30 and TRBJ1-5; possibly TRBD1 for D (5 bases). Germline CDR1 is GTSNPN and CDR2 is SVGIG (reference sequence). Trimming shortened V by 4 bases and J by 2 bases, and 12 bases separated the two germline ends. The CDR3 covers 14 residues. CDR3 protein: CAWTQDNRNQPQHF. The CDR3 coding sequence is TGTGCCTGGACCCAGGACAACCGCAATCAGCCCCAGCATTTT.

The rearrangement uses TRBV5-8 and TRBJ2-5; 9 bases are a match to TRBD1. The junction had 5 bases not matched to a gene; V was cut back by 1 base and J by 1 base. Looked up from germline, CDR1 is SGHTS and CDR2 is YDEGEE. The CDR3 has 16 amino acids. CDR3 amino acids: CASSLMGQGLQETQYF. CDR3 nucleotide sequence: TGTGCCAGCAGCTTGATGGGACAGGGACTCCAAGAGACCCAGTACTTC.

V and J are TRBV5-4 and TRBJ1-2; the match to TRBD1 covers 9 bases. V lost 3 bases to trimming and J lost 1 base; unmatched junction nucleotides: 10. This CDR3 has 17 residues. The V gene's germline CDR1 is SGHNT and CDR2 YYREEE (reference sequence). The CDR3 loop reads CASSSPRPGQGNYGYTF. CDR3 bases: TGTGCCAGCAGCTCCCCCCGACCGGGACAGGGTAACTATGGCTACACCTTC.

The chain combines TRBV29-1 with TRBJ1-2, with D perhaps TRBD1 (6 bases). Germline lookup yields CDR1 SQVTM and CDR2 ANQGSEA. The CDR3 is made up of 13 amino acids. Deletions cut 2 bases from V and 5 bases from J, with 12 bases between. The CDR3, as DNA: TGCAGCGTTGAACGGGGGGCAGGGTATGGCTACACCTTC. It specifies CSVERGAGYGYTF.

The V call is TRBV5-4, the J call TRBJ2-1; TRBD2 matches 7 bases. Trimming at V came to 4 bases and at J to 0 bases, leaving 13 bases not matched to a gene. The CDR3 is 18 amino acids. CDR1 is SGHNT and CDR2 is YYREEE in the germline V gene (reference sequence). The CDR3 sequence: CASSQGGAGSPSYNEQFF. The CDR3 nucleotides are TGTGCCAGCAGCCAGGGTGGAGCGGGGAGCCCCTCCTACAATGAGCAGTTCTTC.

The chain employs TRBV6-6 and TRBJ1-1; D ambiguous. Trimming cost V 5 bases and J 2 bases, with 6 bases left between them. CDR1 MNHNY and CDR2 SVGAGI come from the germline V gene (reference sequence). The CDR3 has 12 residues. In nucleotides, the CDR3 is TGTGCCAGCAGTCCCAAAAACACTGAAGCTTTCTTT. Amino acid sequence: CASSPKNTEAFF.

V gene TRBV9 combines with J gene TRBJ2-7; D call uncertain. CDR3 length equals 13 residues. Trimming cost V 0 bases and J 5 bases, with 9 bases left between them. Germline V lookup: CDR1 SGDLS, CDR2 YYNGEE. The DNA of the CDR3 is TGTGCCAGCAGCGTAGCGCCCCCTAACGAGCAGTACTTC. Translating gives CASSVAPPNEQYF.

V and J are TRBV11-2 and TRBJ1-3, with 9 bases fitting TRBD1. V was pared by 5 bases and J by 8 bases, with 7 bases of the junction left unmatched. Germline V gene sequence: CDR1 SGHAT, CDR2 FQNNGV. The CDR3 runs 14 residues. CDR3 sequence: CASSPGQGIDTIYF. Written as DNA, the CDR3 is TGTGCCAGCAGCCCCGGACAGGGGATAGACACCATATATTTT. Full variable domain (outside the CDR3, taken from reference TRBV11-2 and TRBJ1-3): EAGVAQSPRYKIIEKRQSVAFWCNPISGHATLYWYQQILGQGPKLLIQFQNNGVVDDSQLPKDRFSAERLKGVDSTLKIQPAKLEDSAVYLCASSPGQGIDTIYFGEGSWLTVV.

The chain carries TRBV5-6 and TRBJ1-1; D is undetermined. In germline, CDR1 is SGHDT, CDR2 YYEEEE. This CDR3 contains 13 residues. The germline V and J ends were trimmed by 0 bases and 0 bases, with 3 bases remaining between them. The CDR3 nucleotides read TGTGCCAGCAGCTTGGGTATGAACACTGAAGCTTTCTTT. This gives the protein CASSLGMNTEAFF.

This chain joins TRBV6-1 and TRBJ1-6, with D unclear. The CDR3 contains 12 residues. Germline lookup yields CDR1 MNHNS and CDR2 SASEGT. Trimming took off 8 bases at V and 9 bases at J, with 11 bases between the two ends. The CDR3, as DNA: TGTGCCAGCGACTTTGTGGGTTCACCCCTCCACTTT. Encoded protein: CASDFVGSPLHF.

This chain uses TRBV19 with TRBJ2-3, with 8 bases fitting TRBD2. Trimming cost V 7 bases and J 11 bases; bases outside gene matches: 8. Germline CDR1 LNHDA, CDR2 SQIVND (reference sequence). The CDR3 has 12 amino acids. The DNA for the CDR3 is TGTGCCAGTATAGGGCTAGCGGGTAAGCAGTATTTT. Protein: CASIGLAGKQYF.

Here the CDR3 reads CASHLGRGSPLHF. The CDR3 nucleotides read TGTGCCAGCCACCTCGGTAGGGGATCACCCCTCCACTTT. This chain joins TRBV7-3 and TRBJ1-6; TRBD1 is a possible D gene (5 bases). Germline CDR1 and CDR2: SGHTA and FQGTGA. This CDR3 region has 13 residues. V lost 8 bases to trimming and J lost 10 bases, with 15 bases between them. The whole variable domain, remainder taken from reference TRBV7-3 and TRBJ1-6, is GAGVSQTPSNKVTEKGKYVELRCDPISGHTALYWYRQSLGQGPEFLIYFQGTGAADDSGLPNDRFFAVRPEGSVSTLKIQRTERGDSAVYLCASHLGRGSPLHFGNGTRLTVT.

V is TRBV28 and J is TRBJ2-5; the D gene is possibly TRBD1 (6 bases). The CDR3 consists of 14 residues. CDR1 is MDHEN, CDR2 SYDVKM, per germline. V shed 2 bases and J shed 0 bases, with 7 bases lying between them. CDR3 DNA sequence: TGTGCCAGCAGTTTAGGGACACACCAAGAGACCCAGTACTTC. Translation gives CASSLGTHQETQYF.

The chain couples TRBV6-5 to TRBJ2-1; 7 bases map to TRBD2. The CDR3 is made up of 13 amino acids. The J segment lost 2 bases and the V segment lost 10 bases, leaving 5 bases of the junction unmatched. Per the germline V gene, CDR1 is MNHEY and CDR2 is SVGAGI. CDR3 DNA sequence: TGTGCCACCCTTGGGACTACCTACAATGAGCAGTTCTTC. Translating it yields CATLGTTYNEQFF.

The V gene is TRBV7-9, the J gene TRBJ1-1; D may be TRBD1 (6 bases). The CDR3 sequence is 15 residues long. Trimming removed 2 bases from V and 0 bases from J, with 10 bases in between. CDR1 SEHNR and CDR2 FQNEAQ come from the germline V gene (reference sequence). In DNA, the CDR3 is TGTGCCAGCAGCTTACGGACAGTGATGAACACTGAAGCTTTCTTT. Amino acid sequence: CASSLRTVMNTEAFF.

This chain joins TRBV7-6 and TRBJ1-1; 8 bases fit TRBD1. The CDR3 totals 17 residues. Germline CDR1 reads SGHVS; CDR2 reads FNYEAQ. The J segment lost 0 bases and the V segment lost 1 base, leaving 7 bases of the junction unmatched. In DNA form, the CDR3 reads TGTGCCAGCAGCTTAGAAGCCAGGGGGCCTATGAACACTGAAGCTTTCTTT. It is translated as CASSLEARGPMNTEAFF.

This chain joins TRBV2 and TRBJ1-1; unclear D gene. This CDR3 has 11 residues. Germline V gene data show CDR1 as SNHLY and CDR2 as FYNNEI. Trimming took 6 bases from V and 11 from J, leaving 13 bases between them. The CDR3 loop reads CASSPTLEAFF. Here the CDR3 DNA reads TGTGCCAGCAGCCCCACCTTGGAGGCTTTCTTT.

The V gene is TRBV6-1, the J gene TRBJ1-5, with D possibly matching TRBD1 (5 bases). The germline CDR1 and CDR2 sequences are MNHNS and SASEGT. V was trimmed by 2 bases and J by 7 bases, leaving 15 bases between them. This CDR3 is built from 15 residues. CDR3 residues: CASSELGGEGQPQHF. The CDR3 DNA follows: TGTGCCAGCAGTGAATTGGGGGGGGAGGGCCAGCCCCAGCATTTT.

The chain has TRBV6-4 and TRBJ2-1, with 12 positions matching TRBD1. J was trimmed by 7 bases and V by 6 bases; bases with no gene match: 7. The CDR3 covers 15 residues. CDR1 MRHNA and CDR2 SNTAGT come from the germline V gene. CDR3 sequence reads: CASSLGTGGLNEQFF. DNA of the CDR3: TGTGCCAGCAGCCTCGGGACAGGGGGCCTAAATGAGCAGTTCTTC.

The V and J genes are TRBV7-9 and TRBJ1-2; D remains ambiguous. Trimming removed 5 bases from V and 3 bases from J, with 13 bases in between. Germline V gene data show CDR1 as SEHNR and CDR2 as FQNEAQ (reference sequence). CDR3 length: 14 residues. CDR3 DNA sequence: TGTGCCAGCAGCCCTAGGGAGTTTGACTATGGCTACACCTTC. Its translation: CASSPREFDYGYTF.

The chain employs TRBV19 and TRBJ2-2, with a weak D call TRBD2 (7 bases). Germline V gene sequence: CDR1 LNHDA, CDR2 SQIVND (reference sequence). The CDR3 runs 14 residues. Trimming pared 8 bases from V and 5 bases from J, leaving 15 bases between. CDR3 loop: CASGGAGYTGELFF. The CDR3 nucleotides read TGTGCCAGTGGGGGGGCTGGTTATACCGGGGAGCTGTTTTTT. Full variable domain (remainder filled in from reference TRBV19 and TRBJ2-2): DGGITQSPKYLFRKEGQNVTLSCEQNLNHDAMYWYRQDPGQGLRLIYYSQIVNDFQKGDIAEGYSVSREKKESFPLTVTSAQKNPTAFYLCASGGAGYTGELFFGEGSRLTVL.

The genes are TRBV14 and TRBJ2-7, with D maybe TRBD2 (6 bases). The V gene lost 3 bases and the J gene lost 3 bases, with 6 bases spanning the gap. Germline loops: CDR1 SGHDN, CDR2 FVKESK. The CDR3 is made up of 12 amino acids. The CDR3 DNA follows: TGTGCCAGCAGCCAGGGGGGCTACGAGCAGTACTTC. Residues: CASSQGGYEQYF.

V gene TRBV18 combines with J gene TRBJ2-1, with D possibly matching TRBD1 (7 bases). Trimming cost V 0 bases and J 3 bases, with 12 bases left between them. Germline CDR1 KGHSH, CDR2 LQKENI. CDR3 size: 16 residues. CDR3 in DNA: TGTGCCAGCTCACCACCGGCGGGACAGAACTACAATGAGCAGTTCTTC. This codes for CASSPPAGQNYNEQFF. Full variable domain (remainder filled in from reference TRBV18 and TRBJ2-1): NAGVMQNPRHLVRRRGQEARLRCSPMKGHSHVYWYRQLPEEGLKFMVYLQKENIIDESGMPKERFSAEFPKEGPSILRIQQVVRGDSAAYFCASSPPAGQNYNEQFFGPGTRLTVL.

This chain uses TRBV5-1 with TRBJ1-2, with D possibly matching TRBD1 (6 bases). Germline CDR1 reads SGHRS; CDR2 reads YFSETQ. The V end was cut by 0 bases, the J end by 4 bases, with 13 bases between. The CDR3 sequence is 15 residues long. The CDR3 bases are TGCGCCAGCAGCTTGGGAACTACAGGGTCCTATGGCTACACCTTC. This translates into CASSLGTTGSYGYTF.

The chain combines TRBV7-9 with TRBJ2-5, with 11 positions matching TRBD2. Trimming removed 5 bases from V and 5 bases from J; junction bases left unmatched: 7. This CDR3 is 15 amino acids long. Germline CDR1 reads SEHNR; CDR2 reads FQNEAQ (reference sequence). The CDR3 region is CASSPASGGRETQYF. The CDR3 DNA follows: TGTGCCAGCAGCCCAGCTAGCGGGGGGAGGGAGACCCAGTACTTC.

The rearrangement uses TRBV6-1 and TRBJ2-3; D call uncertain. CDR3 size: 15 residues. V was pared by 8 bases and J by 2 bases, with 17 bases between. Germline V gene lookup returns CDR1 MNHNS and CDR2 SASEGT. The CDR3 nucleotides read TGTGCCAGCGCCCTAGAGATTGCGTACACAGATACGCAGTATTTT. Encoded protein: CASALEIAYTDTQYF.

V is TRBV7-2 and J is TRBJ2-1; TRBD1 might be the D (5 bases). The V end was cut by 1 base, the J end by 8 bases, with 12 bases between. Germline loops: CDR1 SGHTA, CDR2 FQGNSA. CDR3 length: 14 residues. CDR3 DNA: TGTGCCAGCAGCTTAGTCGGTTGGGGCGATGAGCAGTTCTTC. This codes for CASSLVGWGDEQFF.

The V and J genes are TRBV2 and TRBJ1-5; a possible D gene is TRBD1 (6 bases). V lost 1 base, J lost 0 bases, and 10 bases lay in between. CDR3 length: 16 residues. The germline CDR1 and CDR2 sequences are SNHLY and FYNNEI. DNA for the CDR3: TGTGCCAGCAGTGAAGGCCCAGGGGATAGCAATCAGCCCCAGCATTTT. This codes for CASSEGPGDSNQPQHF.

This chain links TRBV7-8 with TRBJ2-7; 8 nucleotides match TRBD2. Unmatched junction bases numbered 4, after V lost 5 bases and J lost 4 bases. The germline gives CDR1 SGHVS, CDR2 FQNEAQ. The CDR3 runs to 13 residues. The CDR3 nucleotides are TGTGCCAGCAGCCTTAGCGGGGCGTACGAGCAGTACTTC. Its translation: CASSLSGAYEQYF.